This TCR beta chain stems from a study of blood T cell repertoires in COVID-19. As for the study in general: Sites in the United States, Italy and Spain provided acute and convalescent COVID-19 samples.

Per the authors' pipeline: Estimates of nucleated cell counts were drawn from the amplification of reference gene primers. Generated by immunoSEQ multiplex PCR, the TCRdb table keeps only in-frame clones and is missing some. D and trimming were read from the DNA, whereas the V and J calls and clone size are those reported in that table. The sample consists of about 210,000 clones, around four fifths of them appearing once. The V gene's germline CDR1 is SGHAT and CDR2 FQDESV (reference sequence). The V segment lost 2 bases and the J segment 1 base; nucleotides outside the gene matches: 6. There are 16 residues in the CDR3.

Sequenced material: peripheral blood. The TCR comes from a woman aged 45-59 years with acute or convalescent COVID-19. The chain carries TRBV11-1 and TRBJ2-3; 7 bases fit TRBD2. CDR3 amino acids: CASSLWKGGGTDTQYF. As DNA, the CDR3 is TGTGCCAGCAGCTTATGGAAGGGAGGGGGCACAGATACGCAGTATTTT.